This T cell receptor beta chain was documented in a study of tumor-infiltrating lymphocytes in oesophageal squamous cell carcinoma. The junction had 6 bases not matched to a gene; V was cut back by 0 bases and J by 2 bases. The CDR3 totals 17 residues. CDR1 and CDR2 (germline): SGHTA, FQGNSA. TCRdb recomputed calls from the PCR reads with MiXCR, one row per CDR3 protein. The profile covers fewer than 11,000 distinct CDR3 sequences, with around 63% appearing a single time and 25% to 40% taken by the ten largest. This clonotype was observed a handful of times. The specimen sequenced was esophageal tumor tissue. This chain connects TRBV7-2 to TRBJ2-7; 11 bases agree with TRBD2. The sequence derives from a male donor with esophageal squamous cell carcinoma. The CDR3 protein is CASSLAPTSGAAYEQYF. DNA for the CDR3: TGTGCCAGCAGCTTAGCCCCGACTAGCGGGGCCGCCTACGAGCAGTACTTC. The full variable domain, completed using reference TRBV7-2 and TRBJ2-7, is GAGVSQSPSNKVTEKGKDVELRCDPISGHTALYWYRQSLGQGLEFLIYFQGNSAPDKSGLPSDRFSAERTGGSVSTLTIQRTQQEDSAVYLCASSLAPTSGAAYEQYFGPGTRLTVT.